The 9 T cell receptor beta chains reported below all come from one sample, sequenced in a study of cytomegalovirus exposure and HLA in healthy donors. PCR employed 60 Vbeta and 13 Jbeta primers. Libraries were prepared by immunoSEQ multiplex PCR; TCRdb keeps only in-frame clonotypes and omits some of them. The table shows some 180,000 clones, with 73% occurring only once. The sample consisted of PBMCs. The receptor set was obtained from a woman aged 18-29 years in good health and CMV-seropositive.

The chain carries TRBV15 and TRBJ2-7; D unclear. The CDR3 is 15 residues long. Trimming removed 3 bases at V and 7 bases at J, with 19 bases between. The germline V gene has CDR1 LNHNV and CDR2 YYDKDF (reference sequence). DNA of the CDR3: TGTGCCACCAGCAGGCACCGGGTCACCCCGAGGGAGCAGTACTTC. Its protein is CATSRHRVTPREQYF.

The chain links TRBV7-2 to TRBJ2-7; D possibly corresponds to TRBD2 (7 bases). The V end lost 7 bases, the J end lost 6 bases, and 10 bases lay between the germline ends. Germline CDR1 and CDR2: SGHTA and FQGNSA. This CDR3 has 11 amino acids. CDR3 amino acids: CASMGGPEQYF. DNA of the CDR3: TGTGCCAGCATGGGGGGGCCCGAGCAGTACTTC.

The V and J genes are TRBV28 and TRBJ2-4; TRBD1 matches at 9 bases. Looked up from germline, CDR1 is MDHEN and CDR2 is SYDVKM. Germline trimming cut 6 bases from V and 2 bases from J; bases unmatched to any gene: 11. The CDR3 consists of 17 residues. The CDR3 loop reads CASRRQQGALTKNIQYF. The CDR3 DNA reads TGTGCCAGCAGACGACAACAGGGGGCCCTAACCAAAAACATTCAGTACTTC.

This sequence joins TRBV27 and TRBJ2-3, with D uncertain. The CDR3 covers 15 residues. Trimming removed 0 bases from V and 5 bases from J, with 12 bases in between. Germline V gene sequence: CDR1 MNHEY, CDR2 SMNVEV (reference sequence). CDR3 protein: CASSLSIQILDTQYF. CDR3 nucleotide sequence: TGTGCCAGCAGTTTATCGATACAGATTCTAGATACGCAGTATTTT.

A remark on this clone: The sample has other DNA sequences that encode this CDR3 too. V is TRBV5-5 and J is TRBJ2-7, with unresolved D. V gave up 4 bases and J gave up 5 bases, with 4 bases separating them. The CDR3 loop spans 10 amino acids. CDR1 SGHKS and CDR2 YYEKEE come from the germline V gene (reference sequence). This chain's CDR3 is CASSPDEQYF. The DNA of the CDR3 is TGTGCCAGCAGCCCTGACGAGCAGTACTTC.

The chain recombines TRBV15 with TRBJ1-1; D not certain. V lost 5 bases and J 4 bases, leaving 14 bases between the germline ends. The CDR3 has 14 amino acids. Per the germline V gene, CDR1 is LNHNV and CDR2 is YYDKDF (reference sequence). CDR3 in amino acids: CATSLVGGGTEAFF. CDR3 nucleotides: TGTGCCACCAGCCTCGTGGGAGGTGGCACTGAAGCTTTCTTT.

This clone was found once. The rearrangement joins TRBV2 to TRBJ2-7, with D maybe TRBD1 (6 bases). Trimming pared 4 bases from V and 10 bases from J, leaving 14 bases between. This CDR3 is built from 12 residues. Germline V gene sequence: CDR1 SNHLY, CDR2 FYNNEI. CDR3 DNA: TGTGCCAGCAGTGGGGACACCCTGATCCAGTACTTC. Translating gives CASSGDTLIQYF.

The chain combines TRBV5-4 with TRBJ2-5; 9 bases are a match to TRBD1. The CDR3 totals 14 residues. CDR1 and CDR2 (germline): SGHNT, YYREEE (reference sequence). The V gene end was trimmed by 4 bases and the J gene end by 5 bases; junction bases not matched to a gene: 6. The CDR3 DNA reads TGTGCCAGCAGCAAGACAGGGGGTGGGGAGACCCAGTACTTC. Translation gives CASSKTGGGETQYF.

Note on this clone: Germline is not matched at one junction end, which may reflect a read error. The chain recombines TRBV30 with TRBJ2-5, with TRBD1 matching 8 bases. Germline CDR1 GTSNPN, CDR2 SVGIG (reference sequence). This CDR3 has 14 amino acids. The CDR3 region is CAWNQDRVEETQYF. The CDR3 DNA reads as TGTGCATGGAACCAGGACAGGGTAGAAGAGACCCAGTACTTC.